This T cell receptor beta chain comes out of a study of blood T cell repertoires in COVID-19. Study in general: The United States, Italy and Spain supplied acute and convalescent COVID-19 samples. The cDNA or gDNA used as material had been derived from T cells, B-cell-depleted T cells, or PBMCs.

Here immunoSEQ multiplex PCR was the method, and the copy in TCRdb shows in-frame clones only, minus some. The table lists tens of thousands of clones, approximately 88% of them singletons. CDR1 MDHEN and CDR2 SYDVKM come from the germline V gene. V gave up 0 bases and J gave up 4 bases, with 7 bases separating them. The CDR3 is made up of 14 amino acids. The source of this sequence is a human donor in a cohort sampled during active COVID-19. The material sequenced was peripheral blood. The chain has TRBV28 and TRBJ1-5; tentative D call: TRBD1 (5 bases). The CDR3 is CASSLWTANQPQHF. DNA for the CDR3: TGTGCCAGCAGTTTATGGACAGCTAATCAGCCCCAGCATTTT.